The source of this TCR beta chain is a study of blood T cell repertoires in COVID-19. Study-level information: Nucleic acid was either cDNA or gDNA, and it came from T cells, B-cell-depleted T cells, or PBMCs.

Data came from immunoSEQ multiplex PCR; TCRdb stores just in-frame clones and leaves some out. The data hold about 110,000 clones, with around 80% observed a single time. CDR1 and CDR2 from the germline V gene are MNHEY and SVGAGI. Trimming took off 6 bases at V and 0 bases at J, with 12 bases between the two ends. The CDR3 extends over 15 amino acids. This receptor was taken from a woman of 80 years or more with acute or convalescent COVID-19. Sequencing was done on a sample of peripheral blood. J is TRBJ1-5 and V is TRBV6-5; maybe TRBD1 (6 bases). The CDR3, as DNA: TGTGCCAGCAGACGCCAGGGGTATAGCAATCAGCCCCAGCATTTT. It codes for CASRRQGYSNQPQHF.